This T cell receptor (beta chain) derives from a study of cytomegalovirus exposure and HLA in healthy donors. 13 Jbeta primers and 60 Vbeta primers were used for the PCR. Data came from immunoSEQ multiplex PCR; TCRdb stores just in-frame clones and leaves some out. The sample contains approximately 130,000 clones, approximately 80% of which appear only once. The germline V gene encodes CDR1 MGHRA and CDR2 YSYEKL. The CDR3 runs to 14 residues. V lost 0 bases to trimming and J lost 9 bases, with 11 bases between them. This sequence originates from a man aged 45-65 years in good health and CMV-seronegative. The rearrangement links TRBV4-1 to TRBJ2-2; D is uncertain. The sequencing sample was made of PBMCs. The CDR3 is CASSQDFGLWELFF. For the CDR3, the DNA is TGCGCCAGCAGCCAAGATTTTGGGCTCTGGGAGCTGTTTTTT.